The clone carrying this TCR beta chain was observed a handful of times. The source of the sample is a study of identical twins. The CDR3 runs 14 residues. Trimming took off 4 bases at V and 4 bases at J, with 13 bases between the two ends. Per germline, CDR1 LGHDT and CDR2 YNNKEL (reference sequence). Via MiXCR, TCRdb re-called the 5' RACE reads, giving one row per CDR3 protein. Among approximately 1.8 million distinct CDR3 sequences, more than 30% were seen once, and the ten largest hold about 0.27%. This rearrangement joins TRBV3-1 to TRBJ2-5; D could derive from TRBD1 or TRBD2 (6 bases each). The receptor comes from a newborn girl in good health. Sequences were obtained from cord blood. The DNA of the CDR3 is TGTGCCAGCAGCCCTCACGGGGGCGGAGAGACCCAGTACTTC. Translation: CASSPHGGGETQYF.